A selection of T cell receptor beta chains follows, all from one sample in a study of radiotherapy plus CTLA-4 blockade in lung cancer. Clones were read by immunoSEQ multiplex PCR, and TCRdb kept only the in-frame ones, dropping some. The data show 64,000 or so clones, around 68% seen once. Here the sequenced sample was peripheral blood, taken from a patient treated with radiotherapy plus ipilimumab. The receptors originated from a human donor with non-small cell lung cancer whose response to radiotherapy plus ipilimumab could not be evaluated. Each CDR3 is given with its conserved first and last residue. A D gene is named only where the DNA matches it firmly. The size of a clone is reported for some rows only, either as once, few or many, or as a class for expanded clones.

>16|TRBJ2-1|TRBD2|TRBV5-1|-
CASSLVTSGLCNEQFF
TGCGCCAGCAGCTTGGTAACTAGCGGGTTATGCAATGAGCAGTTCTTC
>13|TRBJ2-7|-|TRBV18|-
CASSPGPSYEQYF
TGTGCCAGCTCACCAGGGCCTTCCTACGAGCAGTACTTC
>16|TRBJ2-3|-|TRBV5-5|-
CASSLGIGRGSDTQYF
TGTGCCAGCAGCTTGGGAATTGGCAGGGGTTCAGATACGCAGTATTTT
>14|TRBJ1-2|-|TRBV19|-
CASSMGQGSRGYTF
TGTGCCAGTAGTATGGGGCAGGGTAGTCGGGGCTACACCTTC
>15|TRBJ1-2|-|TRBV28|few
CASSSRSWEGAGYTF
TGTGCCAGCAGTTCTCGGTCGTGGGAAGGGGCTGGCTACACCTTC
>16|TRBJ2-1|-|TRBV9|-
CASSVHTQGPSYEQFF
TGTGCCAGCAGCGTACATACCCAGGGCCCCTCCTATGAGCAGTTCTTC
>12|TRBJ1-4|TRBD1|TRBV28|medium-sized
CASSRRDRAVFF
TGTGCCAGCAGTAGGCGGGACAGGGCGGTGTTTTTT
>17|TRBJ2-1|-|TRBV4-3|-
CASSRPPSDGSYNEQFF
TGCGCCAGCAGCCGACCACCTAGCGACGGGTCCTACAATGAGCAGTTCTTC
>14|TRBJ2-4|-|TRBV7-9|-
CASSLSRAKNIQYF
TGTGCCAGCAGCTTATCCCGAGCCAAAAACATTCAGTACTTC
>19|TRBJ2-3|TRBD1|TRBV28|-
CASSLLDGTGYSSTDTQYF
TGTGCCAGCAGTTTATTAGACGGGACAGGGTACTCTAGCACAGATACGCAGTATTTT
>14|TRBJ2-7|TRBD2|TRBV7-2|-
CASSPRLAGDEQYF
TGTGCCAGCAGCCCTCGACTAGCGGGGGACGAGCAGTACTTC
>16|TRBJ2-2|TRBD1|TRBV18|-
CASSPSRDRGSGELFF
TGTGCCAGCTCACCAAGCCGGGACAGGGGGTCCGGGGAGCTGTTTTTT
>13|TRBJ2-2|TRBD2|TRBV7-3|-
CASSSGGGGELFF
TGTGCCAGCAGCTCGGGGGGAGGCGGGGAGCTGTTTTTT
>18|TRBJ1-6|TRBD1|TRBV11-2|-
CASSPQGRQGAYNSPLHF
TGTGCCAGCAGCCCACAAGGACGACAGGGGGCATATAATTCACCCCTCCACTTT
>18|TRBJ1-1|TRBD1|TRBV4-3|-
CASSRTRDSLDMNTEAFF
TGCGCCAGCAGCCGTACCCGGGACAGTTTGGATATGAACACTGAAGCTTTCTTT
>14|TRBJ1-1|-|TRBV2|few
CASSERAENTEAFF
TGTGCCAGCAGTGAGAGGGCCGAGAACACTGAAGCTTTCTTT
>15|TRBJ2-7|TRBD1|TRBV27|-
CASTLTGQVAYEQYF
TGTGCCAGCACCCTGACGGGACAGGTGGCCTACGAGCAGTACTTC
>13|TRBJ2-2|TRBD1|TRBV27|-
CASSFRDSRELFF
TGTGCCAGCAGTTTCAGGGACAGCAGGGAGCTGTTTTTT
>14|TRBJ2-1|-|TRBV7-9|-
CASSSGGSYNEQFF
TGTGCCAGCAGCTCAGGGGGGTCCTACAATGAGCAGTTCTTC
>13|TRBJ2-7|-|TRBV6-6|few
CASRKQGPGEQYF
TGTGCCAGCAGGAAACAGGGTCCGGGCGAGCAGTACTTC